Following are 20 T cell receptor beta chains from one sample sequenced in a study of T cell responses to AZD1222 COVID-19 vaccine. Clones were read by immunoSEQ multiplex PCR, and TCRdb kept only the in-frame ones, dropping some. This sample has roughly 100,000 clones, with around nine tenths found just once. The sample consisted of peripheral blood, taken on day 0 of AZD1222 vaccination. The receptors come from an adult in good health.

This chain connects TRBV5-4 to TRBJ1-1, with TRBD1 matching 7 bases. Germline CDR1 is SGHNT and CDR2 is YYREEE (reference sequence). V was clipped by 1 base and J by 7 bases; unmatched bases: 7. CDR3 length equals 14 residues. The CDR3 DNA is TGTGCCAGCAGCTTGCCGACAGACAGGGTTGAAGCTTTCTTT. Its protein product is CASSLPTDRVEAFF.

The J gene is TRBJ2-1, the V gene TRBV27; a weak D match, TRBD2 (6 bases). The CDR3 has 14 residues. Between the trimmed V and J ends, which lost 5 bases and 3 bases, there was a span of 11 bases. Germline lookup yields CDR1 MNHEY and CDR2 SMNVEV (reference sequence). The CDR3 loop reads CASSNGTHYNEQFF. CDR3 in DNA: TGTGCCAGCAGTAACGGGACTCACTACAATGAGCAGTTCTTC.

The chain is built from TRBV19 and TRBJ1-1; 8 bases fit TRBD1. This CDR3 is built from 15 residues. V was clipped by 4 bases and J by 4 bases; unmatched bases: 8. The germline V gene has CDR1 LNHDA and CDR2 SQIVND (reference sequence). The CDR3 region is CASSTRGRRSTEAFF. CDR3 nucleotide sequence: TGTGCCAGTAGTACCAGGGGGCGGCGGAGCACTGAAGCTTTCTTT.

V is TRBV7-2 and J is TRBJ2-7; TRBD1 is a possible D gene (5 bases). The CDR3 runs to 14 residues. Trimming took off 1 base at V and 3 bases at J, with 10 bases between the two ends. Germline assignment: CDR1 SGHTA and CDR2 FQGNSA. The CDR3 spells CASSLGGPLYEQYF. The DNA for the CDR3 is TGTGCCAGCAGCTTAGGGGGCCCTCTCTACGAGCAGTACTTC.

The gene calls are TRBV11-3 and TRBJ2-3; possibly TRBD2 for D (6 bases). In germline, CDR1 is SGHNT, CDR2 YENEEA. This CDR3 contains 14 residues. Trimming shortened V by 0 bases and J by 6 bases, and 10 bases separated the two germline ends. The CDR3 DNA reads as TGTGCCAGCAGCTTAGAGACTAGTACCGATACGCAGTATTTT. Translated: CASSLETSTDTQYF. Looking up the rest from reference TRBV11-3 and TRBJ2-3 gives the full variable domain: EAGVVQSPRYKIIEKKQPVAFWCNPISGHNTLYWYLQNLGQGPELLIRYENEEAVDDSQLPKDRFSAERLKGVDSTLKIQPAELGDSAVYLCASSLETSTDTQYFGPGTRLTVL.

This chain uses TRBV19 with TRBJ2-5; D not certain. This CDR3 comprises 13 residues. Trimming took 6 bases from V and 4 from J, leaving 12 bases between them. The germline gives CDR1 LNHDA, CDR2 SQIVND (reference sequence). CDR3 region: CASRGSLGETQYF. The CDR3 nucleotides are TGTGCCAGTAGAGGCAGTCTTGGAGAGACCCAGTACTTC. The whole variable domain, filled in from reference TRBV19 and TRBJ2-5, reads DGGITQSPKYLFRKEGQNVTLSCEQNLNHDAMYWYRQDPGQGLRLIYYSQIVNDFQKGDIAEGYSVSREKKESFPLTVTSAQKNPTAFYLCASRGSLGETQYFGPGTRLLVL.

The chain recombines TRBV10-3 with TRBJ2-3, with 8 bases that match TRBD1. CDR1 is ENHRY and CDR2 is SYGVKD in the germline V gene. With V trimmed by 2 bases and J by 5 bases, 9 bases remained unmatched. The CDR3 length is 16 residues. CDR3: CAISEGQGGRGDTQYF. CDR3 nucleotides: TGTGCCATCAGTGAGGGACAGGGAGGAAGAGGAGATACGCAGTATTTT.

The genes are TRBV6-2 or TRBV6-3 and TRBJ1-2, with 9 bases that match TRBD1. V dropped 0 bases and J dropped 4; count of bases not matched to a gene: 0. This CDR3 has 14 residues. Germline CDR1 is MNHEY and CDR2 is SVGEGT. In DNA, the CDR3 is TGTGCCAGCAGTTACTCGACAGGGGGCTATGGCTACACCTTC. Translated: CASSYSTGGYGYTF.

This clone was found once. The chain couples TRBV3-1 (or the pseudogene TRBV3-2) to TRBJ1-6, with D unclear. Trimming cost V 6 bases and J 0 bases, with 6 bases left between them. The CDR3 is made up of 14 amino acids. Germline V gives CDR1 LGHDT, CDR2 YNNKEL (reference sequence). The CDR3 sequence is CASSGSSYNSPLHF. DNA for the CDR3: TGTGCCAGCAGTGGCAGCTCCTATAATTCACCCCTCCACTTT.

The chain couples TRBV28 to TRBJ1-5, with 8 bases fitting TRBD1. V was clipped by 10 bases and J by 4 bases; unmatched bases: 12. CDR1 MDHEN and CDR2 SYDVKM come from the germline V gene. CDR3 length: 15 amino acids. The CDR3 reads CATLVGTGANQPQHF. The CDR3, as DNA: TGTGCCACGCTGGTCGGGACAGGTGCTAATCAGCCCCAGCATTTT.

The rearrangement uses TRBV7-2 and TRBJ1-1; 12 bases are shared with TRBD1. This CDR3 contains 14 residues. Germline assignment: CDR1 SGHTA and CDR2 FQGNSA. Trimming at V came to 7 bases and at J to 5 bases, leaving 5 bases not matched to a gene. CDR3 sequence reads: CASNRDRGPTEAFF. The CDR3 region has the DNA TGTGCCAGCAACCGGGACAGGGGGCCAACTGAAGCTTTCTTT.

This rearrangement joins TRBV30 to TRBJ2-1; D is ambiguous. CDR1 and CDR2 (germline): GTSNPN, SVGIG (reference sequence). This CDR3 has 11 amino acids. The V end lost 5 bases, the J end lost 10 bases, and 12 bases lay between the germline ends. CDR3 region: CAWSAVVEQFF. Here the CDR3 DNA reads TGTGCCTGGTCAGCCGTAGTGGAGCAGTTCTTC.

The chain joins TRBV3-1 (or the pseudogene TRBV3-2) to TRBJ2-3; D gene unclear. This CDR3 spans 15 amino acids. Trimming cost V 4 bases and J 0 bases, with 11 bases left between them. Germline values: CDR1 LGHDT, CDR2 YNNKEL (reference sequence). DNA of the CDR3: TGTGCCAGCAGCCCCCTTTTCGGGAGCACAGATACGCAGTATTTT. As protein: CASSPLFGSTDTQYF.

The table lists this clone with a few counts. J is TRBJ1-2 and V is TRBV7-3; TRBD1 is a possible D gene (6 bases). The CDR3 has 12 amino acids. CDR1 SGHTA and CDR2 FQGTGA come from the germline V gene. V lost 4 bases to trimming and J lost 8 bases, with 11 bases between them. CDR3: CASSSGGPGYTF. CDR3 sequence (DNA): TGTGCCAGCAGCTCCGGGGGGCCCGGCTACACCTTC.

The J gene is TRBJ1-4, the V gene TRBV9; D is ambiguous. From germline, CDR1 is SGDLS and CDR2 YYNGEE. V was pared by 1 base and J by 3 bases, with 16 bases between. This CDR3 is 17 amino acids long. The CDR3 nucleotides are TGTGCCAGCAGCGTAAGACCGTTGTGGCAAGCTAATGAAAAACTGTTTTTT. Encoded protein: CASSVRPLWQANEKLFF. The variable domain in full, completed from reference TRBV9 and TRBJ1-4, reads DSGVTQTPKHLITATGQRVTLRCSPRSGDLSVYWYQQSLDQGLQFLIQYYNGEERAKGNILERFSAQQFPDLHSELNLSSLELGDSALYFCASSVRPLWQANEKLFFGSGTQLSVL.

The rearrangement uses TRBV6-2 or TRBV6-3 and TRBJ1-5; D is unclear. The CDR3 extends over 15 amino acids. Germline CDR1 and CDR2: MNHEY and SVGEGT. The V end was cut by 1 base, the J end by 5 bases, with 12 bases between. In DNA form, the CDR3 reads TGTGCCAGCAGTTACTATGGTCAGAACCATCAGCCCCAGCATTTT. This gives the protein CASSYYGQNHQPQHF.

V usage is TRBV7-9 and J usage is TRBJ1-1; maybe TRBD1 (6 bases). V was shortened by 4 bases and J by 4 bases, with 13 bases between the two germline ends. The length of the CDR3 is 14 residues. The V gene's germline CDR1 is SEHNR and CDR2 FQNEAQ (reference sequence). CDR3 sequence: CASSSRQVSTEAFF. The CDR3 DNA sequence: TGTGCCAGCAGCTCACGACAGGTGAGCACTGAAGCTTTCTTT.

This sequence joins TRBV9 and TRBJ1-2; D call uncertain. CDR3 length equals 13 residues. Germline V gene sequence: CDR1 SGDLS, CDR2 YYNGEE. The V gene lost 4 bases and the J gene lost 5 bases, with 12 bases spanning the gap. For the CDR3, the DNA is TGTGCCAGCAGCCGAGATGGGTCTTATGGCTACACCTTC. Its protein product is CASSRDGSYGYTF.

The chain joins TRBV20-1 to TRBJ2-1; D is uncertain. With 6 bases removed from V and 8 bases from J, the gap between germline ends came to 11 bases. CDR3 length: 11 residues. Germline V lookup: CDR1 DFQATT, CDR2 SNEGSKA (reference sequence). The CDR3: CSAPLGDEQFF. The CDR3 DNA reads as TGCAGTGCCCCACTCGGCGATGAGCAGTTCTTC.

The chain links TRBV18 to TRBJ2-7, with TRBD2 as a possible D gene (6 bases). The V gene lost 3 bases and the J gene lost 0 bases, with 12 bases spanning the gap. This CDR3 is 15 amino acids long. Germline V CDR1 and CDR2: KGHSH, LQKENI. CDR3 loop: CASSPTRTISYEQYF. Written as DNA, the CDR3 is TGTGCCAGCTCACCGACTAGGACTATCTCCTACGAGCAGTACTTC.